The 27 T cell receptor beta chains reported below all come from one sample, sequenced in a study of blood T cell repertoires in COVID-19. Sequencing was performed with immunoSEQ multiplex PCR; in TCRdb, only in-frame clones are kept and a portion is missing. This repertoire shows hundreds of thousands of clones, more than 80% found once; its top ten account for 1.3%. The sequencing sample was made of peripheral blood. These receptors all come from a woman aged 25-40 years with COVID-19, enrolled during active disease.

The chain joins TRBV10-3 to TRBJ1-1; 7 nucleotides agree with TRBD1. V lost 6 bases to trimming and J lost 1 base; unmatched junction nucleotides: 8. CDR3 length: 15 residues. Germline V gene data show CDR1 as ENHRY and CDR2 as SYGVKD. The CDR3 protein is CAIRSSGTENTEAFF. CDR3 in DNA: TGTGCCATCAGATCTTCCGGGACAGAGAACACTGAAGCTTTCTTT.

V is TRBV12-3 or TRBV12-4 and J is TRBJ1-6; TRBD1 might be the D (5 bases). The CDR3 length is 12 residues. Trimming pared 10 bases from V and 10 bases from J, leaving 14 bases between. The CDR3 DNA is TGTGCCATCATGGAGGGGCACTCACCCCTCCACTTT. This gives the protein CAIMEGHSPLHF.

The J gene is TRBJ1-4, the V gene TRBV7-9, with 8 positions matching TRBD1. J was trimmed by 8 bases and V by 5 bases; bases with no gene match: 7. The germline gives CDR1 SEHNR, CDR2 FQNEAQ (reference sequence). This CDR3 is 14 amino acids long. CDR3 region: CASSHQGALEKLFF. For the CDR3, the DNA is TGTGCCAGCAGCCACCAGGGGGCTTTAGAAAAACTGTTTTTT. Complete variable domain (other parts from reference TRBV7-9 and TRBJ1-4): DTGVSQNPRHKITKRGQNVTFRCDPISEHNRLYWYRQTLGQGPEFLTYFQNEAQLEKSRLLSDRFSAERPKGSFSTLEIQRTEQGDSAMYLCASSHQGALEKLFFGSGTQLSVL.

This chain links TRBV5-1 with TRBJ1-3, with D tentatively TRBD1 (6 bases). V was pared by 0 bases and J by 0 bases, with 10 bases between. There are 16 residues in the CDR3. Looked up from germline, CDR1 is SGHRS and CDR2 is YFSETQ. The CDR3 loop is CASSLETRGSGNTIYF. CDR3 DNA sequence: TGCGCCAGCAGCTTGGAGACCAGGGGCTCTGGAAACACCATATATTTT.

This clone came up a few times. The J gene is TRBJ2-1, the V gene TRBV29-1, with 11 bases lining up with TRBD2. V was pared by 6 bases and J by 8 bases, with 9 bases of the junction left unmatched. CDR3 length: 14 amino acids. The germline V gene encodes CDR1 SQVTM and CDR2 ANQGSEA. The CDR3, as DNA: TGCAGCGTCACTAGCGGGAGAGGGATCGATGAGCAGTTCTTC. Its translation is CSVTSGRGIDEQFF.

The J gene is TRBJ1-3, the V gene TRBV14; D unresolved. This CDR3 has 16 amino acids. Germline V lookup: CDR1 SGHDN, CDR2 FVKESK. Trimming left V 1 base short and J 2 bases short, with 12 bases between. CDR3: CASSQVPSGTGNTIYF. The CDR3 nucleotides are TGTGCCAGCAGCCAAGTCCCCTCGGGGACTGGAAACACCATATATTTT.

The chain links TRBV9 to TRBJ1-1, with 9 positions matching TRBD1. Germline CDR1 is SGDLS and CDR2 is YYNGEE. V was pared by 5 bases and J by 4 bases, with 12 bases of the junction left unmatched. There are 16 residues in the CDR3. The CDR3 nucleotides read TGTGCCAGCAGTGAACTTGGGACAGGGCAAGGCACTGAAGCTTTCTTT. It is translated as CASSELGTGQGTEAFF.

There are a few counts of this clone. V is TRBV5-8 and J is TRBJ1-5, with D possibly matching TRBD1 (6 bases). Deletions cut 0 bases from V and 7 bases from J, with 17 bases between. Germline-derived CDR1 and CDR2 are SGHTS and YDEGEE. The CDR3 has 16 residues. CDR3 residues: CASSLAGRGYEQPQHF. The CDR3 DNA sequence: TGTGCCAGCAGCTTGGCCGGGAGGGGGTACGAGCAGCCCCAGCATTTT.

This chain links TRBV9 with TRBJ2-2; 15 bases match TRBD2. Germline-derived CDR1 and CDR2 are SGDLS and YYNGEE. The CDR3 is 16 residues long. V trimming: 4 bases; J trimming: 4 bases; junction bases outside the gene matches: 2. CDR3 protein: CASSPGLAGGTGELFF. The CDR3 region has the DNA TGTGCCAGCAGCCCGGGACTAGCGGGGGGCACCGGGGAGCTGTTTTTT. The variable domain in full, with the rest retrieved from reference TRBV9 and TRBJ2-2, is DSGVTQTPKHLITATGQRVTLRCSPRSGDLSVYWYQQSLDQGLQFLIQYYNGEERAKGNILERFSAQQFPDLHSELNLSSLELGDSALYFCASSPGLAGGTGELFFGEGSRLTVL.

This sequence joins TRBV5-4 and TRBJ2-5, with a tentative D call TRBD2 (5 bases). The ends were cut back, 4 bases at V and 5 bases at J, with 18 bases in the middle. The length of the CDR3 is 15 residues. CDR1 and CDR2 (germline): SGHNT, YYREEE (reference sequence). This CDR3 is CASSDYRRLRETQYF. In DNA form, the CDR3 reads TGTGCCAGCAGCGACTATCGACGGTTGCGGGAGACCCAGTACTTC.

The chain is built from TRBV7-2 and TRBJ2-5; TRBD2 agrees at 8 bases. Germline V gene lookup returns CDR1 SGHTA and CDR2 FQGNSA. The CDR3 consists of 16 residues. After removal of 1 base from V and 5 bases from J, the junction contained 9 bases not matched to a gene. CDR3 nucleotides: TGTGCCAGCAGCTTAGACGGGGGGGCTCGAAGCGAGACCCAGTACTTC. This gives the protein CASSLDGGARSETQYF.

The chain uses TRBV5-1 and TRBJ2-5, with D maybe TRBD1 (6 bases). Germline CDR1 SGHRS, CDR2 YFSETQ. Trimming removed 0 bases from V and 1 base from J, with 10 bases in between. There are 15 residues in the CDR3. The CDR3 DNA reads TGCGCCAGCAGCTTGGACGGCAGGGGCCAAGAGACCCAGTACTTC. Residues: CASSLDGRGQETQYF.

The chain has TRBV5-1 and TRBJ1-5; unclear D gene. This CDR3 region has 13 residues. CDR1 and CDR2 (germline): SGHRS, YFSETQ. The V and J ends lost 4 bases and 0 bases respectively, with 5 bases between them. The CDR3 reads CASSLNSNQPQHF. CDR3 coding DNA: TGCGCCAGCAGCCTTAATAGCAATCAGCCCCAGCATTTT.

This chain connects TRBV7-2 to TRBJ1-2; TRBD1 agrees at 7 bases. The germline gives CDR1 SGHTA, CDR2 FQGNSA. The CDR3 is 15 residues long. Losses at the gene ends were 0 bases for V and 5 bases for J; bases not matched to a gene: 6. The CDR3 bases are TGTGCCAGCAGCTTAGCCCAGACAGGGCCTTATGGCTACACCTTC. Protein sequence: CASSLAQTGPYGYTF.

This clone has just one count. The rearrangement uses TRBV12-3 or TRBV12-4 and TRBJ1-4; D call uncertain. The V and J ends lost 3 bases and 7 bases respectively, with 9 bases between them. The CDR3 covers 13 residues. For the CDR3, the DNA is TGTGCCAGCAGTTTGGGGAGGGCTGAAAAACTGTTTTTT. Protein sequence: CASSLGRAEKLFF.

V usage is TRBV30 and J usage is TRBJ2-1; possibly TRBD2 for D (7 bases). CDR1 GTSNPN and CDR2 SVGIG come from the germline V gene (reference sequence). The ends were cut back, 4 bases at V and 7 bases at J, with 20 bases in the middle. The CDR3 totals 15 residues. The CDR3 spells CAWKDVGGGRNEQFF. As DNA, the CDR3 is TGTGCCTGGAAGGATGTGGGAGGGGGAAGGAATGAGCAGTTCTTC.

This clone was recorded a few times. CDR3 in DNA: TGTGCCAGCAGCTCCGGGAGCGGGGCAGCTCAGCCCCAGCATTTT. It specifies CASSSGSGAAQPQHF. The chain links TRBV28 to TRBJ1-5; a possible D gene is TRBD1 (5 bases). This CDR3 contains 15 residues. V shed 6 bases and J shed 6 bases, with 18 bases lying between them. Germline V gene data show CDR1 as MDHEN and CDR2 as SYDVKM.

V usage is TRBV3-1 (or the pseudogene TRBV3-2) and J usage is TRBJ2-5, with 9 bases aligning to TRBD2. After removal of 1 base from V and 5 bases from J, the junction contained 8 bases not matched to a gene. Germline V CDR1 and CDR2: LGHDT, YNNKEL (reference sequence). This CDR3 is built from 16 residues. The CDR3 DNA reads TGTGCCAGCAGCCAAGTGGATAGCGGGGGAGGGGAGACCCAGTACTTC. Encoded protein: CASSQVDSGGGETQYF.

V and J are TRBV7-2 and TRBJ1-3; D perhaps matches TRBD1 (5 bases). Trimming removed 2 bases at V and 0 bases at J, with 11 bases between. Germline lookup yields CDR1 SGHTA and CDR2 FQGNSA. The CDR3 contains 16 residues. The CDR3: CASSLLGHSSGNTIYF. The CDR3, as DNA: TGTGCCAGCAGCTTACTCGGACACTCCTCTGGAAACACCATATATTTT.

The chain recombines TRBV12-5 with TRBJ2-7; a possible D gene is TRBD2 (6 bases). The CDR3 has 14 residues. Between the trimmed V and J ends, which lost 7 bases and 3 bases, there was a span of 16 bases. The germline V gene encodes CDR1 LGHNT and CDR2 FRNRAP. This CDR3 reads CASAPGLGGYEQYF. The CDR3 nucleotides read TGTGCTAGTGCGCCAGGGCTGGGGGGCTACGAGCAGTACTTC. The variable domain in full, completed from reference TRBV12-5 and TRBJ2-7, reads DARVTQTPRHKVTEMGQEVTMRCQPILGHNTVFWYRQTMMQGLELLAYFRNRAPLDDSGMPKDRFSAEMPDATLATLKIQPSEPRDSAVYFCASAPGLGGYEQYFGPGTRLTVT.

The V and J genes are TRBV3-1 (or the pseudogene TRBV3-2) and TRBJ2-1; possible D gene TRBD1, 6 bases. V gave up 1 base and J gave up 0 bases, with 19 bases separating them. The CDR3 length is 19 residues. Germline V gene data show CDR1 as LGHDT and CDR2 as YNNKEL (reference sequence). The CDR3 DNA reads as TGTGCCAGCAGCCAAGGGACTTCCAACACAGGGAGCTCCTACAATGAGCAGTTCTTC. It yields the protein CASSQGTSNTGSSYNEQFF.

This clone was seen more than once but under ten times. The chain recombines TRBV29-1 with TRBJ2-7; TRBD1 is a possible D gene (5 bases). CDR3 length equals 12 residues. Germline V CDR1 and CDR2: SQVTM, ANQGSEA. The V end was cut by 6 bases, the J end by 0 bases, with 9 bases between. The CDR3 DNA reads TGCAGCGTAACGACAGACTCCTACGAGCAGTACTTC. This codes for CSVTTDSYEQYF.

This chain connects TRBV2 to TRBJ1-5; 7 nucleotides match TRBD1. Per the germline V gene, CDR1 is SNHLY and CDR2 is FYNNEI. The CDR3 length is 13 residues. V lost 9 bases to trimming and J lost 4 bases; unmatched junction nucleotides: 6. CDR3 nucleotides: TGTGCCAGTAATTACAGGGGTAATCAGCCCCAGCATTTT. It is translated as CASNYRGNQPQHF.

This clone has a single count. This chain joins TRBV19 and TRBJ2-5, with TRBD2 matching 10 bases. Germline assignment: CDR1 LNHDA and CDR2 SQIVND (reference sequence). This CDR3 spans 15 amino acids. Trimming removed 5 bases from V and 5 bases from J; junction bases left unmatched: 8. This CDR3 is CASSLAGAVGETQYF. For the CDR3, the DNA is TGTGCCAGTAGTCTAGCGGGAGCGGTAGGGGAGACCCAGTACTTC.

V usage is TRBV7-9 and J usage is TRBJ2-7; D possibly corresponds to TRBD1 (6 bases). Trimming removed 4 bases at V and 4 bases at J, with 14 bases between. The length of the CDR3 is 14 residues. Looked up from germline, CDR1 is SEHNR and CDR2 is FQNEAQ (reference sequence). CDR3 sequence reads: CASSSYRQEYEQYF. The CDR3, as DNA: TGTGCCAGCAGCTCTTACCGACAGGAGTACGAGCAGTACTTC. Complete variable domain (other parts from reference TRBV7-9 and TRBJ2-7): DTGVSQNPRHKITKRGQNVTFRCDPISEHNRLYWYRQTLGQGPEFLTYFQNEAQLEKSRLLSDRFSAERPKGSFSTLEIQRTEQGDSAMYLCASSSYRQEYEQYFGPGTRLTVT.

This clone was detected once. The rearrangement links TRBV12-3 or TRBV12-4 to TRBJ1-5; the D is unclear. Deletions cut 7 bases from V and 7 bases from J, with 14 bases between. The CDR3 has 13 amino acids. The CDR3 bases are TGTGCCAGCACCCCGGGAGAAGGACAGCCCCAGCATTTT. It codes for CASTPGEGQPQHF.

This sequence joins TRBV7-9 and TRBJ2-7; the match to TRBD2 covers 9 bases. V gave up 3 bases and J gave up 4 bases; unmatched junction bases: 4. Germline V CDR1 and CDR2: SEHNR, FQNEAQ (reference sequence). This CDR3 has 14 residues. CDR3 in amino acids: CASSFGGGAYEQYF. For the CDR3, the DNA is TGTGCCAGCAGCTTTGGCGGGGGGGCTTACGAGCAGTACTTC.